The present TCR beta chain was sequenced within a study of blood T cell repertoires in COVID-19. The overall study: COVID-19 samples from acute and convalescent phases originated in the United States, Italy and Spain.

Original methodology: For nucleated cells, counts were estimated from reference gene primer amplification. Here immunoSEQ multiplex PCR was the method, and the copy in TCRdb shows in-frame clones only, minus some. V, J and clone size reflect that table, while D and trimming were determined from the DNA. This table holds approximately 200,000 clones, 80% to 85% found once. Adults between roughly 18 and 100 years of age took part from under 25 US areas. Cohorts were assigned according to the clinical history that participants reported. Germline V CDR1 and CDR2: LNHDA, SQIVND (reference sequence). The CDR3 covers 13 residues. V lost 4 bases, J lost 4 bases, and 2 bases stayed unmatched.

Sequenced material: PBMCs or T cells enriched from blood (not recorded which). The sequence was collected from a man in his forties or fifties who had recovered from COVID-19. V gene TRBV19 combines with J gene TRBJ1-2, with 8 bases fitting TRBD1. This chain's CDR3 is CASSTGGPYGYTF. For the CDR3, the DNA is TGTGCCAGTAGTACAGGGGGCCCCTATGGCTACACCTTC. The full variable domain, rest sourced from reference TRBV19 and TRBJ1-2, is DGGITQSPKYLFRKEGQNVTLSCEQNLNHDAMYWYRQDPGQGLRLIYYSQIVNDFQKGDIAEGYSVSREKKESFPLTVTSAQKNPTAFYLCASSTGGPYGYTFGSGTRLTVV.